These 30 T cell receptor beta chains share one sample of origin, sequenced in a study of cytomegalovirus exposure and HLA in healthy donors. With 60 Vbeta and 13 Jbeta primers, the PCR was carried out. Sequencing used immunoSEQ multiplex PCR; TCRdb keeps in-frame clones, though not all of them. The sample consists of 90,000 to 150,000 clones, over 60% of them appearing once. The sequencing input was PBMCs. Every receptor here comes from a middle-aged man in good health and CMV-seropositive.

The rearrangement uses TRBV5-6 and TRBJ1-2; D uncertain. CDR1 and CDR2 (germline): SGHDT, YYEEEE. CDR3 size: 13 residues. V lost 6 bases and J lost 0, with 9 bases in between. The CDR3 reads CASNRGPNYGYTF. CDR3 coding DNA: TGTGCCAGCAACCGAGGTCCTAACTATGGCTACACCTTC.

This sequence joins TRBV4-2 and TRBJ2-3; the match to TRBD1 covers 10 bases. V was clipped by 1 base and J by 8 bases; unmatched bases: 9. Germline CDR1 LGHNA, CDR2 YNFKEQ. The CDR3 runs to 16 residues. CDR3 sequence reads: CASSQGIRQGAGTQYF. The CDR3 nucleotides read TGTGCCAGCAGCCAAGGCATCCGACAGGGGGCAGGTACGCAGTATTTT.

The CDR3 here is CASSPGWVLPAYEQYF. The CDR3 DNA sequence: TGCGCCAGCAGCCCGGGGTGGGTACTACCAGCCTACGAGCAGTACTTC. The chain has TRBV4-3 and TRBJ2-7; perhaps TRBD2 as D (5 bases). Germline assignment: CDR1 LGHNA and CDR2 YSLEER. The CDR3 runs to 16 residues. Trimming pared 4 bases from V and 2 bases from J, leaving 18 bases between.

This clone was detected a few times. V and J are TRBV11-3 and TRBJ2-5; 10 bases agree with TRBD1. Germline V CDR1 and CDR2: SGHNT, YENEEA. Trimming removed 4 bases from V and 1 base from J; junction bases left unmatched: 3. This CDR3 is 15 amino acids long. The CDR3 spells CASSSRDRGQETQYF. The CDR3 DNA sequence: TGTGCCAGCAGCTCCCGGGACAGGGGCCAAGAGACCCAGTACTTC.

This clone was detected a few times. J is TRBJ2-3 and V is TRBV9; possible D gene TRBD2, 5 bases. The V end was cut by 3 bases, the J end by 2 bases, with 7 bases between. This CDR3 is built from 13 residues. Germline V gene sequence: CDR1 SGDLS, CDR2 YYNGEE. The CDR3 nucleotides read TGTGCCAGCAGCGGGACTTCCACAGATACGCAGTATTTT. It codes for CASSGTSTDTQYF.

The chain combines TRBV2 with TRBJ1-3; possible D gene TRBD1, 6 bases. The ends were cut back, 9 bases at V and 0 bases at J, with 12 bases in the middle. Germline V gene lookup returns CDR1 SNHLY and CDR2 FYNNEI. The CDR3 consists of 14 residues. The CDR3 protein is CASSTGPSGNTIYF. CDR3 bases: TGTGCCAGTTCGACAGGTCCCTCTGGAAACACCATATATTTT.

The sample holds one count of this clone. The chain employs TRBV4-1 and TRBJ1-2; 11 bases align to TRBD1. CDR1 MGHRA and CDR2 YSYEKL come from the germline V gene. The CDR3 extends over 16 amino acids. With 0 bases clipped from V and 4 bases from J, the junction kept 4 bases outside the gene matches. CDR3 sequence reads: CASSQDGTGGTYGYTF. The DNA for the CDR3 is TGCGCCAGCAGCCAAGACGGGACAGGGGGAACCTATGGCTACACCTTC.

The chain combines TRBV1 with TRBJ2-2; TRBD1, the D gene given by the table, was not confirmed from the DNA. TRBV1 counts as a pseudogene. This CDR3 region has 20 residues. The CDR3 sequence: CTSSQTSGQGAIHDAGELFF. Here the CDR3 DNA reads TGCACCAGCAGCCAAACCTCGGGACAGGGGGCGATTCATGACGCCGGGGAGCTGTTTTTT.

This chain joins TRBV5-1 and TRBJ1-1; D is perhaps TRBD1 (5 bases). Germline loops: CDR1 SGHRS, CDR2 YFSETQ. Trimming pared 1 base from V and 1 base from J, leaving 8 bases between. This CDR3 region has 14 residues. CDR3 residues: CASSLPGSNTEAFF. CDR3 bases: TGCGCCAGCAGCTTGCCAGGGTCGAACACTGAAGCTTTCTTT. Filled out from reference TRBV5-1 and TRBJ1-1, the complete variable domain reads KAGVTQTPRYLIKTRGQQVTLSCSPISGHRSVSWYQQTPGQGLQFLFEYFSETQRNKGNFPGRFSGRQFSNSRSEMNVSTLELGDSALYLCASSLPGSNTEAFFGQGTRLTVV.

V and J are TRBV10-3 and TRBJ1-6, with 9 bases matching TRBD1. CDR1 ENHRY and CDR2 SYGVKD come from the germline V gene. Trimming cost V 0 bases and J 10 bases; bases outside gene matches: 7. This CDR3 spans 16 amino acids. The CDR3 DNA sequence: TGTGCCATCAGTGAGTCCGGCCAACAGGGGGCGTCACCCCTCCACTTT. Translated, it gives CAISESGQQGASPLHF.

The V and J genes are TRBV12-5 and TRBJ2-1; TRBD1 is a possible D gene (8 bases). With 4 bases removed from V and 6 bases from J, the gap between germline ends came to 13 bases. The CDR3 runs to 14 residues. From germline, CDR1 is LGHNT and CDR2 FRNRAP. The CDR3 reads CASGSTGEGNEQFF. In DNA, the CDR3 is TGTGCTAGTGGTTCGACAGGGGAGGGCAATGAGCAGTTCTTC.

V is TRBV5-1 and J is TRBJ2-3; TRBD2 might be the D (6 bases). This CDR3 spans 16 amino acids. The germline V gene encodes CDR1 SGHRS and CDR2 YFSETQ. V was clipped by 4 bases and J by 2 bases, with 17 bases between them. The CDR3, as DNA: TGCGCCAGCAGCAGGGACTCCCTCCACTCCACAGATACGCAGTATTTT. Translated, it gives CASSRDSLHSTDTQYF.

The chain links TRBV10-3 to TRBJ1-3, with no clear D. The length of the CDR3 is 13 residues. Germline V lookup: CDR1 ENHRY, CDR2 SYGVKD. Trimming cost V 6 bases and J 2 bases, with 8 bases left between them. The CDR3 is CAIRITAGNTIYF. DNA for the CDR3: TGTGCCATCAGAATAACGGCTGGAAACACCATATATTTT.

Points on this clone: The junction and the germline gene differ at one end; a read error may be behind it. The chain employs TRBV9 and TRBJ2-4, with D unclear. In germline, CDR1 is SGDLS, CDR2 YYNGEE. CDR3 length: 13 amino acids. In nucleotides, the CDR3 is TGTGCCAGCAGCGATTATGCCAAAAACAGTCAGTACTTC. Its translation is CASSDYAKNSQYF.

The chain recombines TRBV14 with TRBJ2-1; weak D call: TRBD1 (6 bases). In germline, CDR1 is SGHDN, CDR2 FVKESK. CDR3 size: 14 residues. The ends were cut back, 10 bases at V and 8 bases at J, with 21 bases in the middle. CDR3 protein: CATSWGPWGDEQFF. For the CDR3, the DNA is TGTGCCACTAGCTGGGGGCCCTGGGGTGATGAGCAGTTCTTC.

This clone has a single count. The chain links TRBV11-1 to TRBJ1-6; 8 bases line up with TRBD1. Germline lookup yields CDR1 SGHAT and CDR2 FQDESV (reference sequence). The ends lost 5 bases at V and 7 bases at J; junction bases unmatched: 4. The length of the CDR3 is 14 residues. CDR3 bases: TGTGCCAGCAGCAACAGGGGGAACAATTCACCCCTCCACTTT. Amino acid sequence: CASSNRGNNSPLHF.

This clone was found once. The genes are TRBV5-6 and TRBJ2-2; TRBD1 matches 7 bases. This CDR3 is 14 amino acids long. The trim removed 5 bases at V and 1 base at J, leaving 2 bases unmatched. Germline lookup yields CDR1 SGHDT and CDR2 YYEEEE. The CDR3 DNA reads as TGTGCCAGCAGGAGGGACAGGAACACCGGGGAGCTGTTTTTT. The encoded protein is CASRRDRNTGELFF.

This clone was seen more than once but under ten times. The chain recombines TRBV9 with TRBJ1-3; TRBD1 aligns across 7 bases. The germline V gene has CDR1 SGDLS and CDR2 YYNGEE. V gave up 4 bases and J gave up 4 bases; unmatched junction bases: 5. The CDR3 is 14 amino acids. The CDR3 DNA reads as TGTGCCAGCAGCCCGGGACAGTACGGAAACACCATATATTTT. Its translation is CASSPGQYGNTIYF.

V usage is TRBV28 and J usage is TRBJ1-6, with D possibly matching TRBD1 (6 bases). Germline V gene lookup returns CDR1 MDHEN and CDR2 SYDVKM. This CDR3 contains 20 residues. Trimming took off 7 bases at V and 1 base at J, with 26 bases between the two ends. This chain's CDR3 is CASKTTTGTSVSSYNSPLHF. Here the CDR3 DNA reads TGTGCCAGCAAAACCACAACCGGGACATCAGTGAGTTCCTATAATTCACCCCTCCACTTT.

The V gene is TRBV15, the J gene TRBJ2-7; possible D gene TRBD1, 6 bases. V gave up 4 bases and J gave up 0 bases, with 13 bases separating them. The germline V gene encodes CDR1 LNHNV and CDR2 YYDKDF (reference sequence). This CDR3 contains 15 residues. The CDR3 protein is CATSKDRSGSYEQYF. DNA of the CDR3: TGTGCCACCAGCAAGGACAGATCTGGCTCCTACGAGCAGTACTTC.

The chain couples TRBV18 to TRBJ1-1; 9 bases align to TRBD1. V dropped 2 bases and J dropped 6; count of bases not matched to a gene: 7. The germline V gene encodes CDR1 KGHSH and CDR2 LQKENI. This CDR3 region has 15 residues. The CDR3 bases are TGTGCCAGCTCACCAAGGACAGGGGTGAGGTCTGAAGCTTTCTTT. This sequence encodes CASSPRTGVRSEAFF.

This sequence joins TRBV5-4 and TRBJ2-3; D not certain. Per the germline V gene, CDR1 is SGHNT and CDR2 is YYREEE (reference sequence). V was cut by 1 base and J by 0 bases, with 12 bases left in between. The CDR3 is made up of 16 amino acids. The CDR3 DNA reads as TGTGCCAGCAGCTTGTTGGCATCCCCTAGCACAGATACGCAGTATTTT. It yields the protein CASSLLASPSTDTQYF.

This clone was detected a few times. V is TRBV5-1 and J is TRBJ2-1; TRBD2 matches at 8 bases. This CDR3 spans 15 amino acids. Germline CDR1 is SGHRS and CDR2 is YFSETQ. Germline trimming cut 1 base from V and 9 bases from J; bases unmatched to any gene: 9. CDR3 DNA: TGCGCCAGCAGCTTGTTCCGGGGGGGACTGGGTGAGCAGTTCTTC. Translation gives CASSLFRGGLGEQFF. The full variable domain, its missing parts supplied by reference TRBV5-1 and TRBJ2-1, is KAGVTQTPRYLIKTRGQQVTLSCSPISGHRSVSWYQQTPGQGLQFLFEYFSETQRNKGNFPGRFSGRQFSNSRSEMNVSTLELGDSALYLCASSLFRGGLGEQFFGPGTRLTVL.

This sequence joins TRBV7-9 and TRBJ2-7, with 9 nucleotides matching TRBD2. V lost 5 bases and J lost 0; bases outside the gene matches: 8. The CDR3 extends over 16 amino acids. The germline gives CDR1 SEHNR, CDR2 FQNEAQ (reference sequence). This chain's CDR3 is CASSIRGGAGSYEQYF. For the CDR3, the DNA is TGTGCCAGCAGCATACGCGGGGGGGCGGGCTCCTACGAGCAGTACTTC.

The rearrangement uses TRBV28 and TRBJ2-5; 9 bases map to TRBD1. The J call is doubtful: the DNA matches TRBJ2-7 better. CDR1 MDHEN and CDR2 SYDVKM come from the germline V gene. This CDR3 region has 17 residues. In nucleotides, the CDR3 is TGTGCCAGCAGTTTAGACTCCACAGGGGGCTTCCCCTACGAGCAGTACTTC. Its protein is CASSLDSTGGFPYEQYF.

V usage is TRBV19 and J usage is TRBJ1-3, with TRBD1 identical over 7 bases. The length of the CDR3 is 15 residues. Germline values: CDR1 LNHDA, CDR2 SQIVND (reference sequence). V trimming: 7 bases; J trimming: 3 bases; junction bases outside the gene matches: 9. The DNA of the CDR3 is TGTGCCAGTACCGTTGCCGGGACAGTTGGAAACACCATATATTTT. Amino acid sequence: CASTVAGTVGNTIYF.

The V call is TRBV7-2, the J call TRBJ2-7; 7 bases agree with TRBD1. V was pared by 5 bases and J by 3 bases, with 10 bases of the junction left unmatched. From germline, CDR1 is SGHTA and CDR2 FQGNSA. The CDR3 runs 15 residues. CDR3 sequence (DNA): TGTGCCAGCAGCCCAGAAACAGGGGCCGACTACGAGCAGTACTTC. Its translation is CASSPETGADYEQYF.

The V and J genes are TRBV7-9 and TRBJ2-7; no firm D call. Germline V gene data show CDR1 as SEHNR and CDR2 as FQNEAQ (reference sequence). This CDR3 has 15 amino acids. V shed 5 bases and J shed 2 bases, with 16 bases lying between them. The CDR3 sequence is CASSPSSRLAYEQYF. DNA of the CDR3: TGTGCCAGCAGCCCCTCGTCGCGGTTGGCCTACGAGCAGTACTTC.

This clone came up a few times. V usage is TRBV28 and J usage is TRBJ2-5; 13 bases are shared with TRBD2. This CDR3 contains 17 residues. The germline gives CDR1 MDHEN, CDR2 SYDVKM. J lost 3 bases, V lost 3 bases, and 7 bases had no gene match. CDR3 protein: CASSFLTSGGREETQYF. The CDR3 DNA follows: TGTGCCAGCAGTTTCCTGACTAGCGGGGGGAGAGAAGAGACCCAGTACTTC.

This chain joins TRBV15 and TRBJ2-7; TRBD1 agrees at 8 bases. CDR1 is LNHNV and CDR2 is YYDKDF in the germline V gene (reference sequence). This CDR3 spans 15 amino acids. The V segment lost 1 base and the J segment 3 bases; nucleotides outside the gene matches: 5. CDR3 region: CATSRARQGNYEQYF. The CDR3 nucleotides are TGTGCCACCAGCAGAGCCCGACAGGGGAACTACGAGCAGTACTTC.